Below are 23 T cell receptor beta chains sequenced from a single sample in a study of molecular identifiers for immune sequencing clone quantification. TCRdb independently ran MiXCR on the PCR reads; one entry per CDR3 protein. This sample has under 600,000 distinct CDR3 sequences; roughly 23% occur once, and the top ten carry 0.7% to 0.95%. The sample was naive CD8+ T cells from blood, with Jurkat cell RNA spiked in. Subset of the sample: FACS-sorted CD8+CD4-CCR7+CD45RA+ naive T cells. The receptors come from a human donor in good health. Some libraries in this study had Jurkat cell RNA spiked in.

This clonotype was counted ten times or more. The chain is built from TRBV7-9 and TRBJ2-3; D perhaps matches TRBD2 (5 bases). Deletions cut 7 bases from V and 13 bases from J, with 15 bases between. CDR1 is SEHNR, CDR2 FQNEAQ, per germline (reference sequence). CDR3 length: 11 amino acids. The CDR3 reads CASMLTLEEYF. Here the CDR3 DNA reads TGTGCCAGCATGCTTACGCTGGAGGAGTATTTT.

This clonotype showed up just a few times. The CDR3, as DNA: TGTGCCAGCAGTTACTATATAGGGACTGGATACGAGCAGTACTTC. This encodes CASSYYIGTGYEQYF. This chain connects TRBV6-2 or TRBV6-3 to TRBJ2-7; a possible D gene is TRBD2 (6 bases). Germline V gene lookup returns CDR1 MNHEY and CDR2 SVGEGT. The CDR3 spans 15 residues. Trimming shortened V by 1 base and J by 4 bases, and 14 bases separated the two germline ends.

In its sample, this clonotype was seen many times. This sequence joins TRBV20-1 and TRBJ1-6; possibly TRBD1 for D (5 bases). V gave up 6 bases and J gave up 8 bases, with 8 bases separating them. Germline V lookup: CDR1 DFQATT, CDR2 SNEGSKA (reference sequence). CDR3 length: 11 residues. Here the CDR3 reads CSARVDSPLHF. Here the CDR3 DNA reads TGCAGTGCCAGGGTTGATTCACCCCTCCACTTT.

V is TRBV6-2 or TRBV6-3 and J is TRBJ1-6; no definite D call. V dropped 6 bases and J dropped 0 bases, with 15 bases sitting between them. The CDR3 is 17 amino acids. CDR1 and CDR2 (germline): MNHEY, SVGEGT. The CDR3 loop reads CASSPRTGSSYNSPLHF. Here the CDR3 DNA reads TGTGCCAGCAGCCCCCGGACCGGGAGCTCCTATAATTCACCCCTCCACTTT.

Comments on this clonotype: This may stem from a read error, because a much larger clone lies one nucleotide away. As the CDR3 is not closed by the conserved phenylalanine or tryptophan, this likely results from a read error. J is TRBJ1-1 and V is TRBV7-9, with D hard to call. This CDR3 is 15 amino acids long. Germline CDR1 and CDR2: SEHNR and FQNEAQ (reference sequence). V was trimmed by 1 base and J by 0 bases, leaving 9 bases between them. In DNA, the CDR3 is TGTGCCAGCAGCTTAGAATTGGGGTTGAACACTGAAGCTTTCCTT. Amino acid sequence: CASSLELGLNTEAFL.

There are a few counts of this clonotype. The chain links TRBV2 to TRBJ2-7; TRBD1 agrees at 7 bases. CDR3 length: 14 amino acids. CDR1 is SNHLY and CDR2 is FYNNEI in the germline V gene. J lost 4 bases, V lost 1 base, and 4 bases had no gene match. DNA for the CDR3: TGTGCCAGCAGTGAAGACGCCAGGGGGTACGAGCAGTACTTC. Protein sequence: CASSEDARGYEQYF.

This clonotype was found many times. The chain employs TRBV4-1 and TRBJ2-5; D gene unclear. This CDR3 has 13 residues. V was pared by 1 base and J by 7 bases, with 10 bases between. Germline CDR1 is MGHRA and CDR2 is YSYEKL. In DNA, the CDR3 is TGCGCCAGCAGCCAAGCACTCACGGGGACCCAGTACTTC. Translation gives CASSQALTGTQYF.

The sample holds a few counts of this clonotype. The chain uses TRBV30 and TRBJ2-3; 11 bases align to TRBD2. Germline CDR1 GTSNPN, CDR2 SVGIG (reference sequence). The CDR3 totals 14 residues. Trimming at V came to 5 bases and at J to 4 bases, leaving 5 bases not matched to a gene. CDR3 nucleotides: TGTGCCTGGTCACTAGCGGGAGCAGCAGATACGCAGTATTTT. It yields the protein CAWSLAGAADTQYF.

This chain joins TRBV7-9 and TRBJ2-1; D gene uncertain. V lost 2 bases and J 1 base, leaving 9 bases between the germline ends. The germline gives CDR1 SEHNR, CDR2 FQNEAQ (reference sequence). The CDR3 sequence is 15 residues long. CDR3 sequence (DNA): TGTGCCAGCAGCTTAAGTTATGGGTCCTACAATGAGCAGTTCTTC. It translates to CASSLSYGSYNEQFF. Filled out from reference TRBV7-9 and TRBJ2-1, the complete variable domain reads DTGVSQNPRHKITKRGQNVTFRCDPISEHNRLYWYRQTLGQGPEFLTYFQNEAQLEKSRLLSDRFSAERPKGSFSTLEIQRTEQGDSAMYLCASSLSYGSYNEQFFGPGTRLTVL.

Comment on this clonotype: A much larger clone differs from this one at a single base, so this may be a read error. The V call is TRBV4-3, the J call TRBJ2-7, with D hard to call. The CDR3 is made up of 15 amino acids. Germline CDR1 LGHNA, CDR2 YSLEER. The V gene lost 1 base and the J gene lost 4 bases, with 14 bases spanning the gap. The CDR3 coding sequence is TGCGCCAGCAGCCAAGGTTACCTACTGGGGTACGAGCAGTACTTC. It encodes CASSQGYLLGYEQYF.

The chain carries TRBV24-1 and TRBJ2-2; D unclear. This CDR3 comprises 17 residues. The ends were cut back, 3 bases at V and 2 bases at J, with 15 bases in the middle. The germline V gene has CDR1 KGHDR and CDR2 SFDVKD. CDR3 loop: CATSDRRVTQNTGELFF. The CDR3 DNA follows: TGTGCCACCAGTGATCGGCGTGTAACCCAAAACACCGGGGAGCTGTTTTTT.

This chain joins TRBV4-1 and TRBJ2-2; D gene unclear. The CDR3 loop spans 14 amino acids. V lost 4 bases and J lost 8, with 14 bases in between. Germline-derived CDR1 and CDR2 are MGHRA and YSYEKL. The CDR3 loop is CASSPPRIRGELFF. CDR3 coding DNA: TGCGCCAGCAGCCCGCCGAGGATCCGGGGGGAGCTGTTTTTT.

The J gene is TRBJ2-7, the V gene TRBV2, with 13 bases lining up with TRBD2. V lost 8 bases, J lost 7 bases, and 14 bases stayed unmatched. The V gene's germline CDR1 is SNHLY and CDR2 FYNNEI. This CDR3 spans 16 amino acids. CDR3 nucleotide sequence: TGTGCCAGCTGGACTAGCGGGAGTACTCTCGCGGGTGAGCAGTACTTC. Translated, it gives CASWTSGSTLAGEQYF.

Only a few counts were recorded for this clonotype. The chain couples TRBV28 to TRBJ2-7; the match to TRBD2 covers 11 bases. The J segment lost 1 base and the V segment lost 6 bases, leaving 8 bases of the junction unmatched. The CDR3 is made up of 16 amino acids. Germline V lookup: CDR1 MDHEN, CDR2 SYDVKM. CDR3 DNA sequence: TGTGCCAGCAGCCCCGGGACTAGCGGAGATTCCTACGAGCAGTACTTC. It encodes CASSPGTSGDSYEQYF.

The sample holds a few counts of this clonotype. The V call is TRBV24-1, the J call TRBJ1-3, with 7 bases aligning to TRBD1. The CDR3 sequence is 21 residues long. The germline V gene has CDR1 KGHDR and CDR2 SFDVKD. V was pared by 4 bases and J by 0 bases, with 20 bases of the junction left unmatched. The CDR3 is CATSDVSRDRDELSSGNTIYF. The DNA of the CDR3 is TGTGCCACCAGTGACGTGTCCCGGGACAGAGACGAACTAAGCTCTGGAAACACCATATATTTT.

This clonotype was seen many times. This chain joins TRBV7-9 and TRBJ1-4; tentatively, D is TRBD1 (6 bases). Trimming cost V 5 bases and J 4 bases, with 11 bases left between them. Germline values: CDR1 SEHNR, CDR2 FQNEAQ (reference sequence). This CDR3 is built from 14 residues. CDR3 DNA: TGTGCCAGCAGCCACCAGGGGATTAATGAAAAACTGTTTTTT. Translating it yields CASSHQGINEKLFF.

The chain is built from TRBV6-2 or TRBV6-3 and TRBJ2-3, with a weak D call TRBD1 (5 bases). CDR3 length equals 17 residues. Per germline, CDR1 MNHEY and CDR2 SVGEGT. Trimming shortened V by 6 bases and J by 6 bases, and 25 bases separated the two germline ends. The CDR3 coding sequence is TGTGCCAGCAGCCCCCCGGAACTCCCAGGGATCGACGATACGCAGTATTTT. Translated: CASSPPELPGIDDTQYF.

Concerning this clonotype: Since a much larger clone is just one base distant, this may be a read error. J is TRBJ2-2 and V is TRBV20-1; 9 bases map to TRBD1. CDR3 length: 15 residues. Germline V lookup: CDR1 DFQATT, CDR2 SNEGSKA (reference sequence). CDR3 DNA: TGCAGTGCTGAAGACCGGGACAGGGACTCCGGGGAGCTGCTTTTT. It yields the protein CSAEDRDRDSGELLF.

As concerns this clonotype: This may come from a read error, since a much larger clone is one base off. CDR3 coding DNA: TGTGCCACCGGCAGAGGGGCAGGAGTCGATGAGCAGTTCTTC. It codes for CATGRGAGVDEQFF. J is TRBJ2-1 and V is TRBV15; D tentatively reads TRBD1 or TRBD2 (5 bases each). The CDR3 sequence is 14 residues long. In germline, CDR1 is LNHNV, CDR2 YYDKDF (reference sequence).

As regards this clonotype: The CDR3 does not close with the conserved phenylalanine or tryptophan, likely indicating a read error. The chain joins TRBV12-3 or TRBV12-4 to TRBJ2-3, with 11 bases fitting TRBD2. There are 16 residues in the CDR3. V lost 1 base, J lost 2 bases, and 2 bases stayed unmatched. The CDR3 here is CASSLGTSGSTDTQYS. CDR3 nucleotides: TGTGCCAGCAGTTTAGGGACTAGCGGGTCCACAGATACGCAGTATTCT.

As to this clonotype: This clone may be a read error of a much larger clone one base away. The rearrangement links TRBV4-3 to TRBJ1-1; possible D gene TRBD1, 5 bases. The V gene's germline CDR1 is LGHNA and CDR2 YSLEER. The CDR3 runs to 15 residues. V was shortened by 3 bases and J by 0 bases, with 11 bases between the two germline ends. The CDR3: CASSHDNRMNTEAFF. The CDR3 DNA sequence: TGCGCCAGCAGCCACGATAACAGGATGAACACTGAAGCTTTCTTT.

This clonotype was seen ten or more times. The V call is TRBV28, the J call TRBJ1-5; D is uncertain. The germline V gene encodes CDR1 MDHEN and CDR2 SYDVKM. Trimming took 3 bases from V and 0 from J, leaving 9 bases between them. The length of the CDR3 is 15 residues. The CDR3 sequence: CASSFQDYSNQPQHF. In DNA, the CDR3 is TGTGCCAGCAGTTTCCAGGACTATAGCAATCAGCCCCAGCATTTT.

This clonotype was detected many times. The chain uses TRBV4-3 and TRBJ1-5, with D uncertain. The CDR3 loop spans 16 amino acids. Trimming left V 0 bases short and J 6 bases short, with 15 bases between. The V gene's germline CDR1 is LGHNA and CDR2 YSLEER. CDR3 in DNA: TGCGCCAGCAGCCAAGACCTAAGACAAGGGAGTCAGCCCCAGCATTTT. As protein: CASSQDLRQGSQPQHF.